This T cell receptor (beta chain) is drawn from a study of T cells in tuberculosis. Study information: IGRA-negative adolescents, IGRA-positive adolescents with latent tuberculosis and adults with active tuberculosis formed this South African cohort.

Profiled with immunoSEQ multiplex PCR; TCRdb holds only in-frame clones, not every one. The sample has about 34,000 clones, around 90% seen once. Trimming cost V 4 bases and J 5 bases; bases outside gene matches: 2. The CDR3 consists of 14 residues. CDR1 MNHNY and CDR2 SVGAGI come from the germline V gene (reference sequence). The time point: new active TB diagnosis, blood taken before or within 7 days of starting treatment. The J gene is TRBJ1-4, the V gene TRBV6-6; 9 bases align to TRBD1. The source of this sequence is an adult with tuberculosis. This material consisted of PBMCs, taken at tuberculosis diagnosis. The CDR3 DNA follows: TGTGCCAGCAGTTCCGGGACAGGGAATGAAAAACTGTTTTTT. Amino acids: CASSSGTGNEKLFF.